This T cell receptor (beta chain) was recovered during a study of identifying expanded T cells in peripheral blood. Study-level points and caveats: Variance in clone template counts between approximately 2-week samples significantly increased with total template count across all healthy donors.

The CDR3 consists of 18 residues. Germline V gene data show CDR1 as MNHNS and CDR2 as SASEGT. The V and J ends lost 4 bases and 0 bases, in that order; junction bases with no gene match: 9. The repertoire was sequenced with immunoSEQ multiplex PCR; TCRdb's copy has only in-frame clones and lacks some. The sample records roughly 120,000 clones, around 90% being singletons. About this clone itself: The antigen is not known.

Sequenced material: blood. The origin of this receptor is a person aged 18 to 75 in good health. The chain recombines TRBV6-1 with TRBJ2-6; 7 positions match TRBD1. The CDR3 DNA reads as TGTGCCAGCAGTGCGACCGGGACAGCCCACTCTGGGGCCAACGTCCTGACTTTC. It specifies CASSATGTAHSGANVLTF.